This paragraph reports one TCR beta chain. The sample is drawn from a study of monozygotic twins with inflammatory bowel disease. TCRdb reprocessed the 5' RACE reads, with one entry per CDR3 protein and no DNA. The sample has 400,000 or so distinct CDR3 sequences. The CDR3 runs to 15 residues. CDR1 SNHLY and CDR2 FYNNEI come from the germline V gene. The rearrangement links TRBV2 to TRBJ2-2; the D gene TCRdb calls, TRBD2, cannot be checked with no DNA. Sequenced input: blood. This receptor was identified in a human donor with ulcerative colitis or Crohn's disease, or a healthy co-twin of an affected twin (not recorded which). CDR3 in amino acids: CASARVNANTGELFF.